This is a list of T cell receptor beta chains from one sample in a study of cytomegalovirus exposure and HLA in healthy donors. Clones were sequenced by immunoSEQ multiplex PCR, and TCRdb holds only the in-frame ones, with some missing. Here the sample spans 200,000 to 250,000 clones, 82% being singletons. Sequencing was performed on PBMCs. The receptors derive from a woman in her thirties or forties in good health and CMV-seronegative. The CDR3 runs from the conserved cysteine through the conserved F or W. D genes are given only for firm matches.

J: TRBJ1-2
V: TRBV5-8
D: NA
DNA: TGTGCCACCGACCGGGAGCGCGCGATCACTAACTATGGCTACACCTTC
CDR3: CATDRERAITNYGYTF

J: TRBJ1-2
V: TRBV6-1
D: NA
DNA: TGTGCCAGCACCTGGGTTGGGGGGGGCTATGGCTACACCTTC
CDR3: CASTWVGGGYGYTF

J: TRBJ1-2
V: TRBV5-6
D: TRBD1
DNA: TGTGCCAGCAGCGATACAGGGGTTTTCTATGGCTACACCTTC
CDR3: CASSDTGVFYGYTF

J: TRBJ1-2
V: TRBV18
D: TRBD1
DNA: TGTGCCAGCTCACCCCCAGGGGGGCAGGTGGGCTATGGCTACACCTTC
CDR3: CASSPPGGQVGYGYTF

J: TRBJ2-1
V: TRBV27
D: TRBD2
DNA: TGTGCCAGCAGTTTGGCTAGCGGGAACTGGGATGAGCAGTTCTTC
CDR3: CASSLASGNWDEQFF

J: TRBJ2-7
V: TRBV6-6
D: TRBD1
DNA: TGTGCCAGCAGCGGGACAGGGGGCTTCCACGAGCAGTACTTC
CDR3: CASSGTGGFHEQYF

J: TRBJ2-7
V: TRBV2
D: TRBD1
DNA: TGTGCCGGCCCAATAACAGGGGGATACGAGCAGTACTTC
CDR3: CAGPITGGYEQYF

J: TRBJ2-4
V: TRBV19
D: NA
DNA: TGTGCCAGTAGCGCTAGGGGGGGGGCAAACATTCAGTACTTC
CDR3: CASSARGGANIQYF

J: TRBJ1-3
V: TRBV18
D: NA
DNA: TGTGCCAGCTCGTCAGAGGTCGGGAGAGGAAACACCATATATTTT
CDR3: CASSSEVGRGNTIYF

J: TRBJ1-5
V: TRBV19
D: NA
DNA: TGTGCCAGTAGTATAGTTAACCAAGGAGGTCAGCCCCAGCATTTT
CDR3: CASSIVNQGGQPQHF